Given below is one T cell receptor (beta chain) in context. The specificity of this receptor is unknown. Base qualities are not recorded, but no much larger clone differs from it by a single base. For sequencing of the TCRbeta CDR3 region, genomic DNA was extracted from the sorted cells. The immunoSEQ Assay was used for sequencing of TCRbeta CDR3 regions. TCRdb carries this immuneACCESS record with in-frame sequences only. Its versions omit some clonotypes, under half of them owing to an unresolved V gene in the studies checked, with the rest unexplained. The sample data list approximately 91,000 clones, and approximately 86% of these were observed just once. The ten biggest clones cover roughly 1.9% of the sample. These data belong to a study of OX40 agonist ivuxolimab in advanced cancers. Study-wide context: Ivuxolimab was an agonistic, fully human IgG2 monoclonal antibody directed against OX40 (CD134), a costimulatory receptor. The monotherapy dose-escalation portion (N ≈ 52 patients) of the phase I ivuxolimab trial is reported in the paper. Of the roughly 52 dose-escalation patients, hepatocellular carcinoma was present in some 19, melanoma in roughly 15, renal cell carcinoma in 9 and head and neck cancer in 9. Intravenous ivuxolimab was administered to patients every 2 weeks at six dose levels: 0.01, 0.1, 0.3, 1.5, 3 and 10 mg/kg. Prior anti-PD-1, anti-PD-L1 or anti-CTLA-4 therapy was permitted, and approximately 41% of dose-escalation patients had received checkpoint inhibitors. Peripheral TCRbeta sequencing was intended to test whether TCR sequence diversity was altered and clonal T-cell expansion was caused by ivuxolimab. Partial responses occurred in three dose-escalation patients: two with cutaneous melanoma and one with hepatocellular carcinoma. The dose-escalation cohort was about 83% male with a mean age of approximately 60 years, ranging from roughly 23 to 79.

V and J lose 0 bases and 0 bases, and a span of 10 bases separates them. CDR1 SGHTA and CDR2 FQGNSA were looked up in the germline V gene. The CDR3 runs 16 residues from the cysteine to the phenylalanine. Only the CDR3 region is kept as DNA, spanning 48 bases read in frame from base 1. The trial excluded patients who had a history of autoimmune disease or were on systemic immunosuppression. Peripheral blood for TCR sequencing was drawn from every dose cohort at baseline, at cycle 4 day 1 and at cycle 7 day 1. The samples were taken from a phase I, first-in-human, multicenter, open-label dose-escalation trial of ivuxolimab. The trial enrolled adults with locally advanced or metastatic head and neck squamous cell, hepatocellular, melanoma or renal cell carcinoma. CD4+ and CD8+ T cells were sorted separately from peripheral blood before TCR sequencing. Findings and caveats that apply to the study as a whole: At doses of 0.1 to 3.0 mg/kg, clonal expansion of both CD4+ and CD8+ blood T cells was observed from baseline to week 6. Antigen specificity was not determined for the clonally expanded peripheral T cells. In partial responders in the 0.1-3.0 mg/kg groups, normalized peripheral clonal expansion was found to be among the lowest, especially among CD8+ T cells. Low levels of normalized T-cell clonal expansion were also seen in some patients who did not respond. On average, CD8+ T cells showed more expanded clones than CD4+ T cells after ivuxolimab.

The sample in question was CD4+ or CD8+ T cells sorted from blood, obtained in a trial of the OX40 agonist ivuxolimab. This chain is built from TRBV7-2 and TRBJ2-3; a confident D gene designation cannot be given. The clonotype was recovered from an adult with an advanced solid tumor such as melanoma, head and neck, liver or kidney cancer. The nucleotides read TGTGCCAGCAGCTTAGCATCGGCAGCTAGCACAGATACGCAGTATTTT. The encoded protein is CASSLASAASTDTQYF.